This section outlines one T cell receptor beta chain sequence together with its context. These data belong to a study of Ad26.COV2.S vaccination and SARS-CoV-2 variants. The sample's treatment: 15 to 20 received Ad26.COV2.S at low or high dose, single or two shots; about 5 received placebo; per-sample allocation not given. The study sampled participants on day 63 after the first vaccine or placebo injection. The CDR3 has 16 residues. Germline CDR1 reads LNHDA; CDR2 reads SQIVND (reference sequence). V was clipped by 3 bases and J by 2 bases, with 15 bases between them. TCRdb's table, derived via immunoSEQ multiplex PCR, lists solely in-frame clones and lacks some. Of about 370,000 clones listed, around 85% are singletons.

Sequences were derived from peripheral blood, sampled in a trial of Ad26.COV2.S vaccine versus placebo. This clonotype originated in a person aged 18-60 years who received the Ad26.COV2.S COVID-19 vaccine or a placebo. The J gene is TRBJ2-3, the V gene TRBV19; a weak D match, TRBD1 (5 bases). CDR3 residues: CASSIVTAEPTDTQYF. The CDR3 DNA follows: TGTGCCAGTAGTATTGTGACAGCCGAACCCACAGATACGCAGTATTTT.